The 28 T cell receptor beta chains reported below all come from one sample, sequenced in a study of cytomegalovirus exposure and HLA in healthy donors. Primers for the PCR totalled 60 Vbeta and 13 Jbeta. TCRdb's table, derived via immunoSEQ multiplex PCR, lists solely in-frame clones and lacks some. The sample has around 120,000 clones, over 70% seen once. The source material was PBMCs. Receptors originate from a woman aged 18-30 years in good health and CMV-seronegative.

The chain employs TRBV19 and TRBJ2-7; 10 bases are shared with TRBD1. The CDR3 runs 16 residues. The J segment lost 4 bases and the V segment lost 1 base, leaving 7 bases of the junction unmatched. Germline-derived CDR1 and CDR2 are LNHDA and SQIVND (reference sequence). CDR3 sequence reads: CASSIVGTGVPYEQYF. CDR3 in DNA: TGTGCCAGTAGTATAGTAGGGACAGGGGTTCCTTACGAGCAGTACTTC.

This chain uses TRBV9 with TRBJ2-5; TRBD2 aligns across 8 bases. V was pared by 0 bases and J by 2 bases, with 6 bases of the junction left unmatched. The CDR3 runs 16 residues. Germline V lookup: CDR1 SGDLS, CDR2 YYNGEE. CDR3 residues: CASSVVGAGEQETQYF. The CDR3 coding sequence is TGTGCCAGCAGCGTAGTGGGAGCGGGGGAACAAGAGACCCAGTACTTC.

V and J are TRBV4-1 and TRBJ1-3; tentatively, D is TRBD1 (5 bases). The V and J ends lost 0 bases and 0 bases respectively, with 27 bases between them. Looked up from germline, CDR1 is MGHRA and CDR2 is YSYEKL. The CDR3 is 22 residues long. CDR3 bases: TGCGCCAGCAGCCAAGAATCGGTCAGGGTGACCCTCAAGGTGACCTCTGGAAACACCATATATTTT. It is translated as CASSQESVRVTLKVTSGNTIYF.

This clone showed up just a few times. The sample contains more than one DNA sequence encoding this CDR3. The V call is TRBV4-2, the J call TRBJ2-1, with 12 bases fitting TRBD1. CDR1 is LGHNA and CDR2 is YNFKEQ in the germline V gene. CDR3 length: 15 amino acids. V lost 1 base and J lost 8; bases outside the gene matches: 3. The CDR3 here is CASSQAGQGADEQFF. The DNA for the CDR3 is TGTGCCAGCAGCCAAGCGGGACAGGGGGCGGATGAGCAGTTCTTC.

This clone was detected only a few times. V and J are TRBV6-6 and TRBJ2-1; 8 bases line up with TRBD1. The CDR3 is 15 residues long. Germline CDR1 reads MNHNY; CDR2 reads SVGAGI (reference sequence). Trimming at V came to 2 bases and at J to 7 bases, leaving 7 bases not matched to a gene. CDR3 bases: TGTGCCAGCAGTTACCGGACAGGGCTAATAAATGAGCAGTTCTTC. Translation gives CASSYRTGLINEQFF.

The table lists this clone with a few counts. This rearrangement joins TRBV2 to TRBJ1-2; 7 nucleotides line up with TRBD1. V lost 7 bases and J lost 3; bases outside the gene matches: 2. Germline V gives CDR1 SNHLY, CDR2 FYNNEI. The CDR3 length is 12 residues. The CDR3 DNA is TGTGCCAGCAAGGGGGCAGACTATGGCTACACCTTC. This translates into CASKGADYGYTF. The whole variable domain, filled in from reference TRBV2 and TRBJ1-2, reads EPEVTQTPSHQVTQMGQEVILRCVPISNHLYFYWYRQILGQKVEFLVSFYNNEISEKSEIFDDQFSVERPDGSNFTLKIRSTKLEDSAMYFCASKGADYGYTFGSGTRLTVV.

This CDR3 is CASSSGLKHYEQYF. CDR3 bases: TGTGCCAGCAGCTCGGGACTAAAGCACTACGAGCAGTACTTC. The chain uses TRBV11-2 and TRBJ2-7; 7 bases agree with TRBD2. J lost 3 bases, V lost 4 bases, and 6 bases had no gene match. The CDR3 consists of 14 residues. In germline, CDR1 is SGHAT, CDR2 FQNNGV.

J is TRBJ2-1 and V is TRBV6-1, with TRBD1 matching 10 bases. In germline, CDR1 is MNHNS, CDR2 SASEGT. The CDR3 spans 14 residues. The V gene end was trimmed by 6 bases and the J gene end by 4 bases; junction bases not matched to a gene: 3. CDR3 loop: CASRPGQGYNEQFF. In nucleotides, the CDR3 is TGTGCCAGCAGGCCGGGACAGGGGTACAATGAGCAGTTCTTC.

Concerning this clone itself: Mismatch with germline at one junction end may stem from a read error. This chain joins TRBV4-1 and TRBJ1-5; a weak D match, TRBD1 (5 bases). The CDR3 totals 13 residues. Germline V lookup: CDR1 MGHRA, CDR2 YSYEKL. Here the CDR3 DNA reads TGCGCCAGCAGCCAAGAACAGTTCACAGGTCCCAGTTTT. It is translated as CASSQEQFTGPSF.

A word on this clone: One end of the junction does not line up with germline, which may come from a read error. The V gene is TRBV10-1, the J gene TRBJ2-5; 12 nucleotides line up with TRBD1. This CDR3 has 15 residues. CDR1 is WNHNN, CDR2 SYGVQD, per germline (reference sequence). DNA of the CDR3: TGCGCCAGCAGCACCGGGACAGGGGGCGAAGAGGCCCAGTACTTC. This codes for CASSTGTGGEEAQYF.

This clone was found once. This chain links TRBV4-1 with TRBJ1-4; TRBD1 is a possible D gene (5 bases). V dropped 0 bases and J dropped 12 bases, with 8 bases sitting between them. CDR3 length: 12 residues. Germline CDR1 and CDR2: MGHRA and YSYEKL. CDR3 in amino acids: CASSQERGELFF. CDR3 coding DNA: TGCGCCAGCAGCCAAGAGCGGGGCGAACTGTTTTTT.

This clone appeared a single time. V is TRBV2 and J is TRBJ1-2; TRBD1 matches at 10 bases. The CDR3 is made up of 14 amino acids. The junction had 5 bases not matched to a gene; V was cut back by 5 bases and J by 5 bases. Germline assignment: CDR1 SNHLY and CDR2 FYNNEI. DNA of the CDR3: TGTGCCAGCAGTCGGGGGACAGGGGTTTATGGCTACACCTTC. It translates to CASSRGTGVYGYTF.

The chain links TRBV10-2 to TRBJ2-3; TRBD1 might be the D (5 bases). Germline V gene sequence: CDR1 WSHSY, CDR2 SAAADI. CDR3 length: 12 residues. Trimming left V 6 bases short and J 5 bases short, with 9 bases between. The CDR3 region has the DNA TGCGCCAGCAGAGGGGCAGGAGATACGCAGTATTTT. Its protein is CASRGAGDTQYF.

This clone was seen a few times. The V call is TRBV28, the J call TRBJ2-5; possible D gene TRBD2, 7 bases. Per germline, CDR1 MDHEN and CDR2 SYDVKM. This CDR3 spans 16 amino acids. Trimming shortened V by 5 bases and J by 2 bases, and 18 bases separated the two germline ends. The CDR3 spells CASSPRGGRVQETQYF. In DNA, the CDR3 is TGTGCCAGCAGTCCGAGGGGGGGAAGGGTGCAAGAGACCCAGTACTTC.

This rearrangement joins TRBV19 to TRBJ1-1; no reliable D call. The germline V gene has CDR1 LNHDA and CDR2 SQIVND (reference sequence). V shed 6 bases and J shed 0 bases, with 11 bases lying between them. CDR3 length: 14 amino acids. CDR3 sequence (DNA): TGTGCCAGTAGACAACAGTTTATGAACACTGAAGCTTTCTTT. Translated, it gives CASRQQFMNTEAFF.

V is TRBV10-3 and J is TRBJ2-5, with 10 positions matching TRBD2. Per germline, CDR1 ENHRY and CDR2 SYGVKD. The CDR3 contains 14 residues. Germline trimming cut 4 bases from V and 5 bases from J; bases unmatched to any gene: 4. CDR3 nucleotides: TGTGCCATCAGTGTTAGCGGGGGGCCGGAGACCCAGTACTTC. This gives the protein CAISVSGGPETQYF.

This chain links TRBV5-1 with TRBJ1-1, with D possibly matching TRBD1 (6 bases). Trimming stripped 4 bases from V and 4 bases from J, with 11 bases between. This CDR3 is built from 13 residues. The germline CDR1 and CDR2 sequences are SGHRS and YFSETQ. The CDR3 DNA sequence: TGCGCCAGCAGCCTTACAGGGTTCACTGAAGCTTTCTTT. Encoded protein: CASSLTGFTEAFF.

The V call is TRBV11-3, the J call TRBJ2-5; maybe TRBD1 (6 bases). The CDR3 loop spans 13 amino acids. Per the germline V gene, CDR1 is SGHNT and CDR2 is YENEEA. Deletions cut 4 bases from V and 5 bases from J, with 11 bases between. CDR3 nucleotides: TGTGCCAGCAGCTCGAGGGGGTGGGAGACCCAGTACTTC. Translated: CASSSRGWETQYF.

This CDR3 reads CASRYRQTNEKLFF. In nucleotides, the CDR3 is TGTGCCAGCAGGTATAGACAGACTAATGAAAAACTGTTTTTT. This chain uses TRBV28 with TRBJ1-4; possibly TRBD1 for D (5 bases). This CDR3 region has 14 residues. Germline loops: CDR1 MDHEN, CDR2 SYDVKM. Between the trimmed V and J ends, which lost 6 bases and 2 bases, there was a span of 10 bases.

The chain combines TRBV5-1 with TRBJ1-1, with 7 bases lining up with TRBD1. Looked up from germline, CDR1 is SGHRS and CDR2 is YFSETQ. This CDR3 comprises 15 residues. J gave up 0 bases and V 4 bases, and 6 bases lay outside the gene matches. This CDR3 is CASSAGTAMNTEAFF. CDR3 nucleotides: TGCGCCAGCAGCGCCGGGACAGCTATGAACACTGAAGCTTTCTTT.

V usage is TRBV19 and J usage is TRBJ2-3; D perhaps matches TRBD2 (6 bases). Germline V CDR1 and CDR2: LNHDA, SQIVND (reference sequence). The CDR3 runs to 13 residues. The V end was cut by 5 bases, the J end by 13 bases, with 19 bases between. CDR3 coding DNA: TGTGCCAGTAGTGTGAGTGGCGGGGATTGGGAGTATTTT. It specifies CASSVSGGDWEYF.

The V gene is TRBV28, the J gene TRBJ1-2; 7 bases align to TRBD1. V gave up 6 bases and J gave up 0 bases; unmatched junction bases: 1. The V gene's germline CDR1 is MDHEN and CDR2 SYDVKM. The CDR3 contains 13 residues. DNA of the CDR3: TGTGCCAGCAGGCAGGGGGCTAACTATGGCTACACCTTC. Protein sequence: CASRQGANYGYTF.

This chain connects TRBV7-8 to TRBJ2-1; D gene unclear. V was trimmed by 5 bases and J by 8 bases, leaving 13 bases between them. CDR3 length equals 13 residues. Germline V gene sequence: CDR1 SGHVS, CDR2 FQNEAQ. The CDR3 coding sequence is TGTGCCAGCAGCCAGTCCATTACCCATGAGCAGTTCTTC. It encodes CASSQSITHEQFF.

Points on this clone: Other nucleotide sequences from this sample produce the same CDR3. V usage is TRBV28 and J usage is TRBJ1-2, with TRBD1 matching 8 bases. In germline, CDR1 is MDHEN, CDR2 SYDVKM. The trim removed 5 bases at V and 0 bases at J, leaving 2 bases unmatched. CDR3 length equals 14 residues. CDR3 residues: CASSRQGTNYGYTF. DNA of the CDR3: TGTGCCAGCAGTCGACAGGGGACTAACTATGGCTACACCTTC.

This clone was seen a handful of times. The J gene is TRBJ1-1, the V gene TRBV28, with 12 bases matching TRBD1. This CDR3 region has 13 residues. Unmatched junction bases numbered 3, after V lost 7 bases and J lost 6 bases. Germline-derived CDR1 and CDR2 are MDHEN and SYDVKM. The CDR3 loop is CASMGQGASEAFF. DNA of the CDR3: TGTGCCAGCATGGGACAGGGGGCATCTGAAGCTTTCTTT.

The chain links TRBV2 to TRBJ2-2; 8 positions agree with TRBD2. CDR1 is SNHLY, CDR2 FYNNEI, per germline. The CDR3 is made up of 15 amino acids. V was pared by 6 bases and J by 0 bases, with 3 bases of the junction left unmatched. CDR3 in DNA: TGTGCCAGCAGCCGGGAGGGGGCGAACACCGGGGAGCTGTTTTTT. Encoded protein: CASSREGANTGELFF.

The chain is built from TRBV5-8 and TRBJ1-6, with D possibly matching TRBD1 (6 bases). CDR3 length: 17 amino acids. CDR1 and CDR2 (germline): SGHTS, YDEGEE. V lost 3 bases, J lost 6 bases, and 19 bases lay in between. In nucleotides, the CDR3 is TGTGCCAGCAGCTGGGAGCCGACAGGCGAACGTAATTCACCCCTCCACTTT. Translating it yields CASSWEPTGERNSPLHF.

The chain recombines TRBV5-6 with TRBJ1-6, with TRBD1 identical over 7 bases. Germline V lookup: CDR1 SGHDT, CDR2 YYEEEE. V gave up 4 bases and J gave up 9 bases; unmatched junction bases: 4. The CDR3 consists of 13 residues. The CDR3 spells CASSTGAFSPLHF. Written as DNA, the CDR3 is TGTGCCAGCAGCACAGGGGCGTTTTCACCCCTCCACTTT.